This entry lists 10 T cell receptor beta chains sequenced from one sample in a study of T cell changes during pregnancy in multiple sclerosis. The repertoire was sequenced with immunoSEQ multiplex PCR; TCRdb's copy has only in-frame clones and lacks some. The sample has about 77,000 clones; 70% to 90% are singletons. The sample here was peripheral blood, taken before pregnancy. The origin of the receptors is a female donor with multiple sclerosis, enrolled in a pregnancy study.

This rearrangement joins TRBV30 to TRBJ2-1, with 8 nucleotides matching TRBD2. CDR3 length: 13 residues. Trimming cost V 4 bases and J 5 bases; bases outside gene matches: 4. Germline values: CDR1 GTSNPN, CDR2 SVGIG (reference sequence). The CDR3: CAWNGGAHNEQFF. The CDR3 coding sequence is TGTGCCTGGAACGGGGGGGCTCACAATGAGCAGTTCTTC.

CDR3 DNA sequence: TGTGCCAGCAGCTACTTAGCGGGTTCCTACAATGAGCAGTTCTTC. Its protein is CASSYLAGSYNEQFF. The V call is TRBV11-2, the J call TRBJ2-1; 7 nucleotides agree with TRBD2. The CDR3 length is 15 residues. V was clipped by 4 bases and J by 1 base; unmatched bases: 4. Germline V CDR1 and CDR2: SGHAT, FQNNGV.

The chain has TRBV15 and TRBJ2-5; no reliable D call. The DNA matches TRBJ2-7 better at its end, which makes the J call doubtful. Germline-derived CDR1 and CDR2 are LNHNV and YYDKDF (reference sequence). The CDR3 loop spans 16 amino acids. CDR3 DNA sequence: TGTGCCACCAGCAGAGATAGCAGCATTCCTTCCTACGAGCAGTACTTC. Protein sequence: CATSRDSSIPSYEQYF.

This chain links TRBV5-1 with TRBJ2-3; 8 bases match TRBD2. The J segment lost 0 bases and the V segment lost 0 bases, leaving 9 bases of the junction unmatched. The CDR3 spans 18 residues. Germline V gene data show CDR1 as SGHRS and CDR2 as YFSETQ. CDR3 amino acids: CASSLALAVPLSTDTQYF. The DNA of the CDR3 is TGCGCCAGCAGCTTGGCACTAGCGGTGCCTCTAAGCACAGATACGCAGTATTTT.

The CDR3 DNA reads TGTGCCAGCAGTTCCCCCGCGGGAAAACTGTTTTTT. It yields the protein CASSSPAGKLFF. The V call is TRBV27, the J call TRBJ1-4; D gene uncertain. Trimming removed 4 bases at V and 10 bases at J, with 10 bases between. Germline V CDR1 and CDR2: MNHEY, SMNVEV (reference sequence). The CDR3 sequence is 12 residues long.

The gene calls are TRBV7-9 and TRBJ1-1, with a possible D match to TRBD1 (6 bases). Germline CDR1 and CDR2: SEHNR and FQNEAQ (reference sequence). V was cut by 6 bases and J by 11 bases, with 16 bases left in between. This CDR3 has 12 amino acids. CDR3 loop: CASRYPQGTAFF. CDR3 sequence (DNA): TGTGCCAGCAGGTATCCCCAGGGGACGGCTTTCTTT.

This clone was recorded once. This chain uses TRBV7-3 with TRBJ2-7; TRBD1 aligns across 12 bases. Trimming took 3 bases from V and 2 from J; bases not matched to a gene: 2. There are 15 residues in the CDR3. Germline CDR1 is SGHTA and CDR2 is FQGTGA. As DNA, the CDR3 is TGTGCCAGCAGCTTCGGGACAGGGGGCCCCTACGAGCAGTACTTC. Protein sequence: CASSFGTGGPYEQYF. Using reference TRBV7-3 and TRBJ2-7 for the parts outside the CDR3, the full variable domain is GAGVSQTPSNKVTEKGKYVELRCDPISGHTALYWYRQSLGQGPEFLIYFQGTGAADDSGLPNDRFFAVRPEGSVSTLKIQRTERGDSAVYLCASSFGTGGPYEQYFGPGTRLTVT.

The V and J genes are TRBV7-9 and TRBJ1-3, with D uncertain. Germline V gene data show CDR1 as SEHNR and CDR2 as FQNEAQ (reference sequence). Trimming removed 1 base at V and 4 bases at J, with 2 bases between. The CDR3 is made up of 12 amino acids. The CDR3 DNA reads as TGTGCCAGCAGCTTAGTAGGAAACACCATATATTTT. Its protein product is CASSLVGNTIYF.

This chain joins TRBV7-9 and TRBJ2-5; no clear D gene. The germline V gene encodes CDR1 SEHNR and CDR2 FQNEAQ (reference sequence). This CDR3 is built from 16 residues. Trimming cost V 2 bases and J 4 bases, with 17 bases left between them. CDR3 coding DNA: TGTGCCAGCAGCTTAAGTCTTGGGCAGTTTGGAGAGACCCAGTACTTC. This encodes CASSLSLGQFGETQYF.

About this clone itself: The identical CDR3 is also encoded by other nucleotide sequences in the sample. The chain carries TRBV30 and TRBJ1-1, with D unclear. The CDR3 extends over 11 amino acids. V lost 0 bases, J lost 8 bases, and 7 bases lay in between. Germline CDR1 and CDR2: GTSNPN and SVGIG (reference sequence). CDR3 protein: CAWSVLSEAFF. The CDR3 nucleotides read TGTGCCTGGAGTGTACTGTCAGAAGCTTTCTTT.